This TCR beta chain was found in a study of T cell repertoires in cytomegalovirus infection. Looking at the study overall: The public TCR beta signatures pointed to both CMV infection and matching HLA type.

TCRdb reprocessed the reads via MiXCR and lists one record per CDR3 protein. Counted here are approximately 1,000,000 distinct CDR3 sequences, approximately 32% occurring once; the ten biggest clones make up 13%. Germline-derived CDR1 and CDR2 are SGHNT and YENEEA. This CDR3 contains 14 residues. Germline trimming cut 5 bases from V and 3 bases from J; bases unmatched to any gene: 6. To note about this clonotype: Antigen unknown.

Sequenced here: cultured CD8+ T cells from PBMCs, sampled from culture after CMV antigen stimulation. The chain is built from TRBV11-3 and TRBJ2-5; 7 positions agree with TRBD2. The TCR sequence derives from a human donor in good health (CMV status not recorded). Some clones in this sample may be carry-over from other donors' samples. CDR3 amino acids: CASSLGTIEETQYF. CDR3 nucleotide sequence: TGTGCCAGCAGCCTCGGGACTATTGAAGAGACCCAGTACTTC.